This passage covers 15 T cell receptor beta chains from one sample sequenced in a study of regulatory T cells in long-lasting Graves disease. Time point denoted: persistent/refractory GD, antithyroid drugs over 5 years with positive TRAb. With RNA extracted from PBMCs as input, the TCR library was made. According to the study, TCR beta libraries were built with iRepertoire HTBI primers and CDR3-region Arm-PCR. One entry per CDR3 protein, called by TCRdb with MiXCR from the multiplex PCR reads. The table has a few hundred thousand distinct CDR3 sequences, around 24% seen once. Sequenced here: peripheral blood mononuclear cells (PBMCs), sampled when the disease was refractory, from a patient treated with antithyroid drugs. The receptors originated from a female donor with Graves disease.

The chain is built from TRBV12-3 or TRBV12-4 and TRBJ1-1; D is unclear. V lost 7 bases and J 4 bases, leaving 16 bases between the germline ends. This CDR3 is built from 14 residues. The CDR3 spells CASTPLEAATEAFF. Here the CDR3 DNA reads TGTGCCAGCACCCCCTTGGAGGCGGCCACTGAAGCTTTCTTT.

This clonotype was picked up many times. The chain carries TRBV20-1 and TRBJ1-1; TRBD1 is a possible D gene (5 bases). Per the germline V gene, CDR1 is DFQATT and CDR2 is SNEGSKA (reference sequence). V was trimmed by 0 bases and J by 4 bases, leaving 12 bases between them. CDR3 length: 14 residues. The CDR3 is CSARDRVRATEAFF. The DNA of the CDR3 is TGCAGTGCTAGAGATAGAGTCAGGGCCACTGAAGCTTTCTTT.

This clonotype was picked up many times. The genes are TRBV28 and TRBJ1-1; D is perhaps TRBD1 (6 bases). V was trimmed by 7 bases and J by 6 bases, leaving 15 bases between them. The CDR3 contains 13 residues. Germline V gene lookup returns CDR1 MDHEN and CDR2 SYDVKM. The CDR3 is CASTSGQPSEAFF. The CDR3 nucleotides read TGTGCCAGCACCTCAGGACAGCCGTCTGAAGCTTTCTTT.

This clonotype turned up a few times. The V gene is TRBV5-1, the J gene TRBJ2-5, with D perhaps TRBD2 (5 bases). Germline CDR1 is SGHRS and CDR2 is YFSETQ. Trimming pared 2 bases from V and 4 bases from J, leaving 9 bases between. The CDR3 runs 13 residues. The DNA for the CDR3 is TGCGCCAGCAGCTTCGAGGGCCGAGAGACCCAGTACTTC. Its translation: CASSFEGRETQYF.

This chain joins TRBV13 and TRBJ1-1, with a tentative D call TRBD1 (6 bases). The germline gives CDR1 PRHDT, CDR2 FYEKMQ (reference sequence). Trimming took 5 bases from V and 6 from J, leaving 16 bases between them. This CDR3 has 14 amino acids. Written as DNA, the CDR3 is TGTGCCAGCAGCCTGACACAGGGACGACCTGAAGCTTTCTTT. As protein: CASSLTQGRPEAFF. Combining the CDR3 with reference TRBV13 and TRBJ1-1 gives the whole variable domain AAGVIQSPRHLIKEKRETATLKCYPIPRHDTVYWYQQGPGQDPQFLISFYEKMQSDKGSIPDRFSAQQFSDYHSELNMSSLELGDSALYFCASSLTQGRPEAFFGQGTRLTVV.

This clonotype occurred many times. V gene TRBV12-3 or TRBV12-4 combines with J gene TRBJ1-6, with D possibly matching TRBD1 (5 bases). The CDR3 contains 15 residues. The V gene lost 1 base and the J gene lost 8 bases, with 12 bases spanning the gap. In DNA, the CDR3 is TGTGCCAGCAGTTTAGGGGGACCGGTTGATTCACCCCTCCACTTT. It translates to CASSLGGPVDSPLHF.

There are many counts of this clonotype. The chain employs TRBV2 and TRBJ1-6; D is undetermined. CDR3 size: 14 residues. CDR1 and CDR2 from the germline V gene are SNHLY and FYNNEI. V gave up 4 bases and J gave up 5 bases, with 9 bases separating them. CDR3 protein: CASSAYTNNSPLHF. For the CDR3, the DNA is TGTGCCAGCAGTGCCTACACCAATAATTCACCCCTCCACTTT.

Note on this clonotype: The junction does not match germline at one end; this may be a read error. V usage is TRBV7-2 and J usage is TRBJ1-4; D is possibly TRBD1 (5 bases). This CDR3 region has 14 residues. The germline gives CDR1 SGHTA, CDR2 FQGNSA. CDR3 DNA sequence: TGTGTCAGCAGCTTGGGGGACGGGGCGGAAAAACTGTTTTTT. Amino acids: CVSSLGDGAEKLFF.

This clonotype was counted a few times. The chain recombines TRBV7-9 with TRBJ2-5, with 11 bases aligning to TRBD2. Germline CDR1 and CDR2: SEHNR and FQNEAQ (reference sequence). The CDR3 has 14 residues. J lost 5 bases, V lost 1 base, and 0 bases had no gene match. CDR3 in DNA: TGTGCCAGCAGCTTAGTAGCGGGAGGGGAGACCCAGTACTTC. It translates to CASSLVAGGETQYF.

The chain joins TRBV18 to TRBJ2-7; tentative D call: TRBD1 (6 bases). The CDR3 spans 14 residues. Germline V gene sequence: CDR1 KGHSH, CDR2 LQKENI. V dropped 3 bases and J dropped 0 bases, with 9 bases sitting between them. The CDR3, as DNA: TGTGCCAGCTCACCTGGGGACACCTCCTACGAGCAGTACTTC. It translates to CASSPGDTSYEQYF.

The rearrangement uses TRBV18 and TRBJ1-1, with 8 positions matching TRBD1. The ends lost 5 bases at V and 0 bases at J; junction bases unmatched: 5. Germline assignment: CDR1 KGHSH and CDR2 LQKENI. The CDR3 has 15 amino acids. The CDR3 sequence is CASSTRQGMNTEAFF. CDR3 nucleotide sequence: TGTGCCAGCTCAACAAGACAGGGGATGAACACTGAAGCTTTCTTT.

The rearrangement links TRBV7-3 to TRBJ2-7, with 8 bases aligning to TRBD1. CDR3 size: 16 residues. The germline gives CDR1 SGHTA, CDR2 FQGTGA. J lost 1 base, V lost 5 bases, and 10 bases had no gene match. CDR3 in DNA: TGTGCCAGCAGCCATACCTCCGGGACAGGATCCTACGAGCAGTACTTC. It encodes CASSHTSGTGSYEQYF.

This clonotype was counted only a few times. The rearrangement links TRBV27 to TRBJ2-1, with 13 bases that match TRBD2. V trimming: 6 bases; J trimming: 5 bases; junction bases outside the gene matches: 7. The CDR3 totals 16 residues. CDR1 is MNHEY, CDR2 SMNVEV, per germline (reference sequence). The CDR3 DNA follows: TGTGCCAGCAGCCCAGCTGGACTAGCGGGAGACAATGAGCAGTTCTTC. This gives the protein CASSPAGLAGDNEQFF.

CDR3 residues: CATSDLVSGRAQETQYF. CDR3 nucleotide sequence: TGTGCCACCAGTGATTTGGTGAGCGGGAGGGCCCAAGAGACCCAGTACTTC. This sequence joins TRBV24-1 and TRBJ2-5; 10 bases agree with TRBD2. The V and J ends lost 0 bases and 1 base, in that order; junction bases with no gene match: 4. The germline V gene encodes CDR1 KGHDR and CDR2 SFDVKD. This CDR3 region has 17 residues.

There are many counts of this clonotype. The chain recombines TRBV28 with TRBJ1-2, with TRBD1 as a possible D gene (5 bases). Deletions cut 2 bases from V and 7 bases from J, with 17 bases between. This CDR3 has 15 amino acids. Looked up from germline, CDR1 is MDHEN and CDR2 is SYDVKM. As DNA, the CDR3 is TGTGCCAGCAGTTTAGGAGGGGCCCCAGGCTCTGGCTACACCTTC. The encoded protein is CASSLGGAPGSGYTF.